A selection of T cell receptor beta chains follows, all from one sample in a study of T-cell memory formation after mild COVID-19. One entry per CDR3 protein, called by TCRdb with MiXCR from the 5' RACE reads. The sample holds some 49,000 distinct CDR3 sequences, 25% to 35% seen once. Material: PBMCs or a T cell subset sorted from them (not recorded which). The source of these receptors is a man aged 18-30 years who had mild COVID-19 (a few samples of this study predate the infection). Cell type and time point are not known. CDR3s include the opening cysteine and the closing phenylalanine or tryptophan. Each record gives: J gene, clone size, V gene, D gene, CDR3 protein, CDR3 DNA. A D gene is named only where the DNA matches it firmly. The size of a clone is reported for some rows only, either as once, few or many, or as a class for expanded clones.

>TRBJ1-1|NA|TRBV20-1|NA
CSARTEAAEAFF
TGCAGTGCCAGGACAGAGGCGGCTGAAGCTTTCTTT
>TRBJ2-2|NA|TRBV4-1|TRBD1
CASSQRGDRGFAGELFF
TGCGCCAGCAGCCAACGCGGGGACAGGGGTTTCGCCGGGGAGCTGTTTTTT
>TRBJ2-1|NA|TRBV5-6|NA
CASSYTRNEQFF
TGTGCCAGCAGCTATACGAGGAATGAGCAGTTCTTC
>TRBJ2-5|few|TRBV11-2|TRBD2
CASSLGTSGDLYQETQYF
TGTGCCAGCAGTCTGGGGACTAGCGGGGACCTCTACCAAGAGACCCAGTACTTC
>TRBJ2-5|NA|TRBV2|TRBD2
CASSEAGGKFGTQYF
TGTGCCAGCAGTGAAGCGGGGGGGAAGTTCGGAACCCAGTACTTC
>TRBJ1-6|NA|TRBV27|NA
CASSLSGRSPLHF
TGTGCCAGCAGTTTATCGGGCCGTTCACCCCTCCACTTT
>TRBJ2-5|NA|TRBV3-1|NA
CASSQALLAVRF
TGTGCCAGCAGCCAAGCGTTACTAGCAGTACGCTTC
>TRBJ1-6|NA|TRBV5-1|NA
CASSLRGANHNSPLHF
TGCGCCAGCAGCTTGAGAGGGGCCAATCATAATTCACCCCTCCACTTT
>TRBJ1-2|NA|TRBV30|NA
CAWSQAAGAYGYTF
TGTGCCTGGAGCCAAGCTGCCGGCGCCTATGGCTACACCTTC
>TRBJ2-1|NA|TRBV7-3|NA
CASSLRGRRGYGQFF
TGTGCCAGCAGCTTAAGGGGGCGGAGGGGGTATGGGCAGTTCTTC
>TRBJ2-7|few|TRBV7-9|TRBD1
CASSPPDRLAYEQYF
TGTGCCAGCAGCCCGCCGGACAGGTTAGCCTACGAGCAGTACTTC
>TRBJ2-1|few|TRBV4-1|TRBD2
CASSQALAGGNEQFF
TGCGCCAGCAGCCAAGCTCTAGCGGGGGGCAATGAGCAGTTCTTC
>TRBJ2-1|few|TRBV9|NA
CASSVGSSYNEQFF
TGTGCCAGCAGCGTGGGGAGTTCCTACAATGAGCAGTTCTTC
>TRBJ2-1|NA|TRBV19|NA
CASSGGQYNEQFF
TGTGCCAGTAGCGGGGGACAGTACAATGAGCAGTTCTTC
>TRBJ2-5|NA|TRBV7-3|NA
CASSLNGGETQYF
TGTGCCAGCAGCTTAAACGGGGGAGAGACCCAGTACTTC
>TRBJ2-2|NA|TRBV29-1|NA
CSVEGIGQSTGELFF
TGCAGCGTTGAGGGCATCGGACAGAGCACCGGGGAGCTGTTTTTT
>TRBJ1-5|NA|TRBV7-9|NA
CASSDGGPPQHF
TGTGCCAGCAGCGACGGGGGGCCGCCCCAGCATTTT
>TRBJ1-6|NA|TRBV11-2|NA
CASSFNSPLHF
TGTGCCAGCAGTTTTAATTCACCCCTCCACTTT
>TRBJ1-1|few|TRBV7-9|NA
CASSLAPEAFF
TGTGCCAGCAGCTTGGCGCCTGAAGCTTTCTTT
>TRBJ2-2|few|TRBV9|NA
CASSLKKRGVDTGELFF
TGTGCCAGCAGCTTAAAGAAAAGGGGGGTAGACACCGGGGAGCTGTTTTTT
>TRBJ2-4|few|TRBV2|TRBD2
CASSEMASGARTKNIQYF
TGTGCCAGCAGTGAAATGGCTAGCGGGGCCAGGACAAAAAACATTCAGTACTTC
>TRBJ1-4|few|TRBV4-3|NA
CASSQDYGGAATNEKLFF
TGCGCCAGCAGCCAAGATTATGGTGGAGCAGCAACTAATGAAAAACTGTTTTTT
>TRBJ2-3|NA|TRBV10-1|NA
CASSEVSREADTQYF
TGCGCCAGCAGTGAGGTATCACGGGAAGCAGATACGCAGTATTTT
>TRBJ2-2|few|TRBV29-1|NA
CSGEETNTGELFF
TGCAGCGGGGAGGAGACGAACACCGGGGAGCTGTTTTTT
>TRBJ1-2|NA|TRBV9|TRBD1
CASSETLTGIYGYTF
TGTGCCAGCAGCGAAACCTTGACAGGGATCTATGGCTACACCTTC
>TRBJ2-2|NA|TRBV12-3/TRBV12-4|TRBD1
CASSPRGPGELFF
TGTGCCAGCAGTCCCAGGGGGCCCGGGGAGCTGTTTTTT
>TRBJ2-3|NA|TRBV4-1|NA
CASSQGGRDTQYF
TGCGCCAGCAGCCAAGGGGGTAGAGATACGCAGTATTTT
>TRBJ1-1|few|TRBV7-6|NA
CASSFGGQTEAFF
TGTGCCAGCAGCTTCGGGGGGCAAACTGAAGCTTTCTTT
>TRBJ2-1|few|TRBV28|NA
CASSSPGLHSYNEQFF
TGTGCCAGCAGTTCACCGGGACTGCACTCCTACAATGAGCAGTTCTTC
>TRBJ2-7|few|TRBV11-2|NA
CASSHIVRVRSSYEQYF
TGTGCCAGCAGCCACATCGTGAGGGTACGCAGCTCCTACGAGCAGTACTTC
>TRBJ2-1|NA|TRBV7-6|TRBD2
CASSSPSTSRAGEQFF
TGTGCCAGCAGCTCGCCTTCGACTAGCAGGGCGGGTGAGCAGTTCTTC
>TRBJ1-2|NA|TRBV29-1|TRBD1
CSGAGTGGLWDYGYTF
TGCAGCGGGGCCGGGACAGGGGGCTTGTGGGACTATGGCTACACCTTC
>TRBJ2-3|NA|TRBV5-1|TRBD1
CASSPGTGGTTDTQYF
TGCGCCAGCAGTCCCGGGACAGGGGGAACCACAGATACGCAGTATTTT
>TRBJ1-5|few|TRBV20-1|NA
CSAAGYNQPQHF
TGCAGTGCTGCAGGTTACAATCAGCCCCAGCATTTT
>TRBJ2-7|NA|TRBV4-2|NA
CASSPPELVYEQYF
TGTGCCAGCAGCCCCCCAGAATTGGTCTACGAGCAGTACTTC
>TRBJ2-3|few|TRBV11-3|TRBD1
CASSGQGPGTDTQYF
TGTGCCAGCAGCGGACAGGGCCCCGGCACAGATACGCAGTATTTT
>TRBJ2-5|NA|TRBV27|TRBD1
CASSLSRGRMETQYF
TGTGCCAGCAGTTTATCGAGGGGGCGGATGGAGACCCAGTACTTC
>TRBJ2-7|NA|TRBV20-1|NA
CSASPTGSYEQYF
TGCAGTGCTAGTCCCACAGGGTCCTACGAGCAGTACTTC
>TRBJ1-4|NA|TRBV18|NA
CASSPLGTNEKLFF
TGTGCCAGCTCACCACTGGGTACTAATGAAAAACTGTTTTTT
>TRBJ1-1|once|TRBV7-2|NA
CASSTRSAGEAFF
TGTGCCAGCAGCACCAGATCGGCGGGTGAAGCTTTCTTT
>TRBJ1-4|NA|TRBV3-1|NA
CASSQVANREKLFF
TGTGCCAGCAGCCAAGTGGCCAATCGTGAAAAACTGTTTTTT
>TRBJ2-7|NA|TRBV4-3|TRBD1
CASSQVWDRDYEQYF
TGCGCCAGCAGCCAAGTGTGGGACAGGGATTACGAGCAGTACTTC
>TRBJ1-2|NA|TRBV4-2|NA
CASSQDGVNYGYTF
TGTGCCAGCAGCCAAGATGGGGTAAACTATGGCTACACCTTC
>TRBJ1-1|NA|TRBV6-5|NA
CASSYKTEAFF
TGTGCCAGCAGTTACAAGACTGAAGCTTTCTTT
>TRBJ1-3|NA|TRBV9|NA
CASSVKGQEAIGNTIYF
TGTGCCAGCAGCGTAAAAGGCCAGGAGGCGATTGGAAACACCATATATTTT
>TRBJ1-3|few|TRBV25-1|NA
CASGSGIIYF
TGTGCCAGCGGATCCGGGATCATATATTTT
>TRBJ1-2|NA|TRBV5-1|NA
CASSDDKLGGYTF
TGCGCCAGCAGCGATGACAAGCTGGGTGGCTACACCTTC
>TRBJ2-7|few|TRBV6-5|NA
CASSYKQGPEQYF
TGTGCCAGCAGTTACAAGCAGGGGCCCGAGCAGTACTTC
>TRBJ2-5|NA|TRBV25-1|TRBD1
CASRSGQGTWTQYF
TGTGCCAGCAGGTCGGGACAGGGGACGTGGACCCAGTACTTC
>TRBJ1-1|once|TRBV4-1|NA
CASSKWEGLDTEAFF
TGCGCCAGCAGCAAGTGGGAGGGATTGGACACTGAAGCTTTCTTT
>TRBJ1-1|NA|TRBV18|NA
CASSLVDKAFF
TGTGCCAGCTCTCTGGTTGACAAAGCTTTCTTT
>TRBJ2-3|NA|TRBV5-4|TRBD1
CASSSQGAPADTQYF
TGTGCCAGCAGCTCCCAGGGGGCCCCGGCAGATACGCAGTATTTT
>TRBJ2-7|few|TRBV18|TRBD2
CASSHPSSGVIPYEQYF
TGTGCCAGCTCACACCCCTCGAGCGGGGTTATCCCTTACGAGCAGTACTTC
>TRBJ2-5|few|TRBV27|NA
CASPRVETQYF
TGTGCCAGCCCGAGGGTAGAGACCCAGTACTTC